This TCR beta chain was sequenced in a study of shared clonotypes between healthy human individuals. Study results and caveats: Across a handful of donors, naive CD4 shared 4.5% to 6%, naive CD8 more than 3%, memory CD4 roughly 2.3%, memory CD8 0.35% to 0.5%.

The naive CD8 population came from CD45RO-negative cells selected for CCR7, without terminally differentiated effector memory CD45RA+ cells. About this clone itself: Antigen specificity is unknown.

The genomic DNA of each subset was split evenly across several immunoSEQ plates. Profiled with immunoSEQ multiplex PCR; TCRdb holds only in-frame clones, not every one. In the table there are about 2 million clones, about 95% of which are singletons. The sequenced sample consisted of naive CD8+ T cells sorted from blood. This clonotype was obtained from a man aged 18 to 30 in good health.

This CDR3 reads CASSLTSGEFYNEQFF. CDR3 in DNA: TGTGCCAGCAGTTTAACTAGCGGGGAATTCTACAATGAGCAGTTCTTC. J is TRBJ2-1 and V is TRBV28, with 10 bases matching TRBD2. Trimming removed 2 bases from V and 3 bases from J; junction bases left unmatched: 4. This CDR3 is built from 16 residues. Germline CDR1 is MDHEN and CDR2 is SYDVKM.